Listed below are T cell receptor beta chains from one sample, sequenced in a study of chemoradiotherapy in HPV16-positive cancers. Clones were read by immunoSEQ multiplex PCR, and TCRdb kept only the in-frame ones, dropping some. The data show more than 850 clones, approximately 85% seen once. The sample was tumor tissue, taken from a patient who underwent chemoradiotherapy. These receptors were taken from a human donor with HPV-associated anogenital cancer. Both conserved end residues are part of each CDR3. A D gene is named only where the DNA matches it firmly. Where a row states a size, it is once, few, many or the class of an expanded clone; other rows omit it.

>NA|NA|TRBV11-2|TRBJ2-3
TGTGCCAGCAGCTTTGGGCAGGGGACCACAGATACGCAGTATTTT
CASSFGQGTTDTQYF
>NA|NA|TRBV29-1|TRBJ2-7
TGCAGCGCGGCAGACCTACTCTACGAGCAGTACTTC
CSAADLLYEQYF
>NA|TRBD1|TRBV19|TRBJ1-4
TGTGCCAGTACGGCGGGACAGCTCACAAAAAATGAAAAACTGTTTTTT
CASTAGQLTKNEKLFF
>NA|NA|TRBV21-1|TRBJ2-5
TGTGCCAGCAGCCCAGCAAAGGTGACTAGCGGGGGGGCATATCAAGAGACCCAGTACTTC
CASSPAKVTSGGAYQETQYF
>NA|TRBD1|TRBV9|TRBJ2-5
TGTGCCAGCAGCGCCGGACAGGGGTGGGAGACCCAGTACTTC
CASSAGQGWETQYF
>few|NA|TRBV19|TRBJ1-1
TGTGCCAGTAGTACGGCTCGCCGGGTTTTGGACACTGAAGCTTTCTTT
CASSTARRVLDTEAFF
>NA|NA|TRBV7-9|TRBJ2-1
TGTGCCAGCAGCCCTGGTACAGGGAGCTCCTACAATGAGCAGTTCTTC
CASSPGTGSSYNEQFF
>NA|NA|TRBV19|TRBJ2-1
TGTGCCAGTAGTATACACCAACCTTACAATGAGCAGTTCTTC
CASSIHQPYNEQFF
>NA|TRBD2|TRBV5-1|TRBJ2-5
TGCGCCAGCAGCTTAACTTCTAGCGGGGTGGTTGGGACCCAGTACTTC
CASSLTSSGVVGTQYF
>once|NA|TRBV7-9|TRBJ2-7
TGTGCCAGCAGCCTTTGGTCAGCCTACGAGCAGTACTTC
CASSLWSAYEQYF
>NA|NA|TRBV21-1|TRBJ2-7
TGTGCCAGCAGCAAATGCCGCTGTGGTTGGGACAGGGTGACCTACGAGCAGTACTTC
CASSKCRCGWDRVTYEQYF
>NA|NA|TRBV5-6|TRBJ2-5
TGTGCCTCGACGAATGGGGGGACCCAGTACTTC
CASTNGGTQYF
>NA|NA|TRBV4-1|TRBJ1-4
TGCGCCAGCAGCCAACTGGGTGCTGGAGGTGAAAAACTGTTTTTT
CASSQLGAGGEKLFF